This T cell receptor (beta chain) was documented in a study of T-cell memory formation after mild COVID-19. General study results and limits: There were some responding clones in pre-infection memory, which suggested that cross-reactive memory had joined. Mainly CM and EM harbored the contracting CD4+ clones; mainly EMRA harbored the CD8+ ones.

TCRdb independently ran MiXCR on the 5' RACE reads; one entry per CDR3 protein. The data hold tens of thousands of distinct CDR3 sequences, with less than 15% observed a single time. For this clonotype: Its target is unknown.

The germline V and J ends were trimmed by 4 bases and 6 bases, with 16 bases remaining between them. CDR3 size: 14 residues. The chain links TRBV12-3 or TRBV12-4 to TRBJ2-7; TRBD1 is a possible D gene (6 bases). Sequencing was performed on PBMCs or a T cell subset sorted from them (not recorded which). The TCR comes from an adult woman who had mild COVID-19 (a few samples of this study predate the infection). Cell type and time point are not known. In nucleotides, the CDR3 is TGTGCCAGCAGTTCCACAGGGCTGCTTTCCGAGCAGTACTTC. This translates into CASSSTGLLSEQYF.